The text below deals with one T cell receptor beta chain. This clone may be a read error of a much larger clone one base away. This entry is derived from a study of T cells in Graves' hyperthyroidism and ophthalmopathy. Study overall: The authors collected peripheral blood at initial diagnosis, before any treatment.

RNA transcripts yielded amplified TCR beta CDR3 regions. The HTBI primer set was used in a first-round RT-PCR of the TCR CDR3. Each CDR3 protein gets one entry after TCRdb re-called the multiplex PCR reads with MiXCR. The sample lists over 700,000 distinct CDR3 sequences; 38% were seen once. The CDR3 sequence is 17 residues long. Germline loops: CDR1 SNHLY, CDR2 FYNNEI. The definition of stable Graves' hyperthyroidism was no ophthalmopathy progression within 18 months. This receptor was taken from a man between 18 and 35 years old with Graves' hyperthyroidism. The sequenced sample consisted of blood. The rearrangement links TRBV2 to TRBJ1-3; D remains unclear. CDR3 loop: CASSGNSPPSSGTTIYF. Here the CDR3 DNA reads TGTGCCAGCAGTGGGAATTCCCCCCCAAGCTCTGGAACCACCATATATTTT.